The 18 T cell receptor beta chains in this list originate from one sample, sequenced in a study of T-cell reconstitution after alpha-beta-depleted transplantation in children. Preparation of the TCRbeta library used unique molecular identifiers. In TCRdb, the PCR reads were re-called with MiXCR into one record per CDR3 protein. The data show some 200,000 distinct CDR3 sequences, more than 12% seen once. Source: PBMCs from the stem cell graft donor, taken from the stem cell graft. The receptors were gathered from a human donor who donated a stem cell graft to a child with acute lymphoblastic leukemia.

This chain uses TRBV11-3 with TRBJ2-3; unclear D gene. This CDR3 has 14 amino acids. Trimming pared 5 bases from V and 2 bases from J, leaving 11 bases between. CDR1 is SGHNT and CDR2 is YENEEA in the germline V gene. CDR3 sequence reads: CASSLRWDTDTQYF. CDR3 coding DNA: TGTGCCAGCAGCCTCCGATGGGACACAGATACGCAGTATTTT.

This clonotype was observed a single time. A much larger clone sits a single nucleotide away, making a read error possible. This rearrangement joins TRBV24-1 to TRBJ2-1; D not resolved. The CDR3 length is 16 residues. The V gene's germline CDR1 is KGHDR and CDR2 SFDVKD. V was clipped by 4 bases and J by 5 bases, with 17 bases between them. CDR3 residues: CATSDFSRNGNNEQFF. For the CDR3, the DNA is TGTGCCACCAGTGACTTTAGCCGGAATGGTAACAATGAGCAGTTCTTC.

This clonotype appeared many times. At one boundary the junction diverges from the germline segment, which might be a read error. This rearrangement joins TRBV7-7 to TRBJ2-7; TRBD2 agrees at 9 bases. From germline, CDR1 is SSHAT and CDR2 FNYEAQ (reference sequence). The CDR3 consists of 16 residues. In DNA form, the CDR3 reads TGTGCTAGCAGCTTTCCGAGACTAGCGGATTCCTACGAGCAGTACTTC. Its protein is CASSFPRLADSYEQYF.

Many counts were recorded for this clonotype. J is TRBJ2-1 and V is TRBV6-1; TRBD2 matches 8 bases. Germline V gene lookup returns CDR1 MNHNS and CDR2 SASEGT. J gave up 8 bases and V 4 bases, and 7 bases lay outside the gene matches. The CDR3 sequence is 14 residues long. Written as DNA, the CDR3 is TGTGCCAGCAGTGTTGGGACTAGAATAGATGAGCAGTTCTTC. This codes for CASSVGTRIDEQFF.

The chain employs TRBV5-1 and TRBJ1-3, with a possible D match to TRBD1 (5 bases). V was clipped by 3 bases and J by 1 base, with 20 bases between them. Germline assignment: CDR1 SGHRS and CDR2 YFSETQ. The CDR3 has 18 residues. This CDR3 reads CASSSYPAGLGSGNTIYF. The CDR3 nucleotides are TGCGCCAGCAGCTCCTACCCAGCAGGGTTAGGTTCTGGAAACACCATATATTTT.

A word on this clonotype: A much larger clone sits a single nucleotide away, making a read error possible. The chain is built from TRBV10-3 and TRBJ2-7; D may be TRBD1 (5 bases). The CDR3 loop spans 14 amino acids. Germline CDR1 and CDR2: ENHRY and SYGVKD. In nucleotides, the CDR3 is TGTGCCATCAATAAATTGGGGCAGGCCTACAAGCAGTACTTC. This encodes CAINKLGQAYKQYF.

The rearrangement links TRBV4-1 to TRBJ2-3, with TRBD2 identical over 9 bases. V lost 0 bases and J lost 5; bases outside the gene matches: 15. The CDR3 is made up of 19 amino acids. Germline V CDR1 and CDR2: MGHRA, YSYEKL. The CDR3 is CASSQDRGSGSWVGDTQYF. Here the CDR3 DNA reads TGCGCCAGCAGCCAAGATCGGGGTAGCGGGAGTTGGGTAGGAGATACGCAGTATTTT.

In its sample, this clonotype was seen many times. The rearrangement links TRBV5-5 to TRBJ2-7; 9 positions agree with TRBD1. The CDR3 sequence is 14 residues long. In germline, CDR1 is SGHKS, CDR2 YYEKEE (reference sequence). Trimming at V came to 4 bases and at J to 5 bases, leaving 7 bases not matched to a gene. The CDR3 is CASSGRTGVDEQYF. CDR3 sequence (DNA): TGTGCCAGCAGCGGCAGGACAGGGGTGGACGAGCAGTACTTC.

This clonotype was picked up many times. CDR3 coding DNA: TGTGCCAGCAGCCGGGAAGGGACTAACTATGGCTACACCTTC. Translation gives CASSREGTNYGYTF. The chain employs TRBV6-1 and TRBJ1-2; D is uncertain. This CDR3 has 14 residues. Per germline, CDR1 MNHNS and CDR2 SASEGT. V was trimmed by 6 bases and J by 0 bases, leaving 11 bases between them.

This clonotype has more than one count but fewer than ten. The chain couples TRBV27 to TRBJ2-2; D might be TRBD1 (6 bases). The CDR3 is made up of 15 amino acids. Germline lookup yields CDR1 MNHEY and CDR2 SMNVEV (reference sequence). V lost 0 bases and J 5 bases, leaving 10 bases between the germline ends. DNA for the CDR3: TGTGCCAGCAGTTTATCGCTAGGGGGTACCGGGGAGCTGTTTTTT. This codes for CASSLSLGGTGELFF.

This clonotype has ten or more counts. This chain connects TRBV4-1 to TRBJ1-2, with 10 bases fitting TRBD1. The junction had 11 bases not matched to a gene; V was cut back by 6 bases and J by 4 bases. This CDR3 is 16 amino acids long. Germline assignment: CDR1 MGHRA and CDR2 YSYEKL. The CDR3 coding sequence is TGCGCCAGCAGAAGGACAGGGGGTGCCCCAATCTATGGCTACACCTTC. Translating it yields CASRRTGGAPIYGYTF.

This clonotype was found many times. The CDR3 reads CSARDASGTAYEQYF. The DNA of the CDR3 is TGCAGTGCTAGAGACGCAAGCGGGACAGCCTACGAGCAGTACTTC. This chain links TRBV20-1 with TRBJ2-7; D is perhaps TRBD1 or TRBD2 (7 bases each). The ends were cut back, 0 bases at V and 2 bases at J, with 14 bases in the middle. The germline V gene has CDR1 DFQATT and CDR2 SNEGSKA (reference sequence). The CDR3 runs to 15 residues.

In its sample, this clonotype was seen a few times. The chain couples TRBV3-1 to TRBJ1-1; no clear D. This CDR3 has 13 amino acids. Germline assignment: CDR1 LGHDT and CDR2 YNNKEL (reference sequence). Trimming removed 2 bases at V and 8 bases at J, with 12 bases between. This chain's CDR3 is CASSQTSEGEAFF. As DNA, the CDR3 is TGTGCCAGCAGCCAAACGTCGGAGGGCGAAGCTTTCTTT.

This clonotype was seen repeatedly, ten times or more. CDR3 coding DNA: TGTGCCAGCAGCTTAGAGCTAGCCAAAAACATTCAGTACTTC. This sequence encodes CASSLELAKNIQYF. This chain links TRBV11-2 with TRBJ2-4; D unresolved. The germline V gene has CDR1 SGHAT and CDR2 FQNNGV. The CDR3 runs to 14 residues. Trimming removed 0 bases from V and 0 bases from J, with 3 bases in between.

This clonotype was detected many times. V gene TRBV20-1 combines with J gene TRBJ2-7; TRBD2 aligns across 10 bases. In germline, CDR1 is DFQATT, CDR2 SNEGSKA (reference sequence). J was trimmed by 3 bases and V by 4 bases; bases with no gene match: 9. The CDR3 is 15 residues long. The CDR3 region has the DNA TGCAGTGCTATTAGATCTAGCGGGAGTCTCTACGAGCAGTACTTC. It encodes CSAIRSSGSLYEQYF.

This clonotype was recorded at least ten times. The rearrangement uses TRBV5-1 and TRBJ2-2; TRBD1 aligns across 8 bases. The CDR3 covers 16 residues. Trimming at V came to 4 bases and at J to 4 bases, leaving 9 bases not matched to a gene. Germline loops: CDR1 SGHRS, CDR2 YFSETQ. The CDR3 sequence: CASSLRTGSATGELFF. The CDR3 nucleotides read TGCGCCAGCAGCCTCAGGACAGGGAGCGCCACCGGGGAGCTGTTTTTT. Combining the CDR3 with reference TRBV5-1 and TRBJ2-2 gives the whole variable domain KAGVTQTPRYLIKTRGQQVTLSCSPISGHRSVSWYQQTPGQGLQFLFEYFSETQRNKGNFPGRFSGRQFSNSRSEMNVSTLELGDSALYLCASSLRTGSATGELFFGEGSRLTVL.

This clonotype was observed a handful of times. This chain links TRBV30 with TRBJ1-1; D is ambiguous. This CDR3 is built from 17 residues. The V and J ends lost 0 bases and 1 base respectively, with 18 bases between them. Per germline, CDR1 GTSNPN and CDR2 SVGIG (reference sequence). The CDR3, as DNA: TGTGCCTGGAGTGTAAGAGGCAGCGTCGCAGGGAACACTGAAGCTTTCTTT. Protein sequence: CAWSVRGSVAGNTEAFF.

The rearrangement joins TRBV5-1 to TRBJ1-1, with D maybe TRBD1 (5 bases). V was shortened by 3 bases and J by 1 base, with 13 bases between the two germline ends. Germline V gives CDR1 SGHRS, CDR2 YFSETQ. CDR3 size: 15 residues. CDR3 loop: CASSSQTASNTEAFF. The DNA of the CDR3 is TGCGCCAGCAGCTCTCAGACAGCGTCGAACACTGAAGCTTTCTTT.